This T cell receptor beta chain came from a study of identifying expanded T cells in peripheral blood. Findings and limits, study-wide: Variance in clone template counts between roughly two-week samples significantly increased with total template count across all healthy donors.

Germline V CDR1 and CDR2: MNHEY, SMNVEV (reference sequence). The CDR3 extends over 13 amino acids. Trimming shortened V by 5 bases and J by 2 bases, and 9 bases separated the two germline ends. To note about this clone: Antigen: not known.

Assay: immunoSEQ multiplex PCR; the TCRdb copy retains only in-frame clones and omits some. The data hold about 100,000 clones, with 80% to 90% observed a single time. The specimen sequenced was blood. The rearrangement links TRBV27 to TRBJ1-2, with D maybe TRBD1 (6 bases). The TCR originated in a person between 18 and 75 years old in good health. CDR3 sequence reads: CASSVTGNYGYTF. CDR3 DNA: TGTGCCAGCAGTGTTACAGGGAACTATGGCTACACCTTC.